This T cell receptor beta chain was recorded in a study of metastatic and nonmetastatic thyroid tumors. Study background: Repertoires from blood and tumor or nodule tissue of malignant and benign thyroid patients were compared.

Via MiXCR, TCRdb re-called the PCR reads. This sample yields around 29,000 clones, of which 20% to 25% are seen a single time; around two fifths belongs to the top ten. The sample holds many counts of this clone. The junction had 8 bases not matched to a gene; V was cut back by 5 bases and J by 3 bases. This CDR3 is 16 amino acids long. The germline V gene has CDR1 SGHRS and CDR2 YFSETQ. Each patient went into thyroid surgery without having received any treatment. The specimen was blood. This clonotype was sampled from a female donor with papillary thyroid cancer or a benign thyroid nodule (not recorded which). Some clones in this sample may be carry-over from other donors' samples. V and J are TRBV5-1 and TRBJ2-3; 11 bases map to TRBD2. CDR3 sequence: CASRKTSGGVTDTQYF. For the CDR3, the DNA is TGCGCCAGCAGGAAAACTAGCGGGGGAGTAACAGATACGCAGTATTTT.